The following is a TCR beta chain sequence with its context. This sample is part of a study of blood T cell repertoires in COVID-19. Some clones are missing from TCRdb's copy, which holds only in-frame ones; the method was immunoSEQ multiplex PCR. Here the sample spans 150,000 to 200,000 clones, roughly nine tenths being singletons. The CDR3 runs to 17 residues. From germline, CDR1 is KGHSY and CDR2 FQNENV. V was shortened by 2 bases and J by 1 base, with 15 bases between the two germline ends. V gene TRBV16 combines with J gene TRBJ1-5; D unclear. Source material: peripheral blood. The source of this sequence is a woman of 80 years or more in a cohort sampled during active or convalescent COVID-19. The CDR3 loop reads CASSQEMPGWSNQPQHF. CDR3 DNA sequence: TGTGCCAGCAGCCAAGAAATGCCAGGATGGAGCAATCAGCCCCAGCATTTT.